A selection of T cell receptor beta chains follows, all from one sample in a study of blood T cells in healthy people across ages. TCRdb re-analysed the 5' RACE reads in MiXCR, keeping a single row per CDR3 protein. Of some 1.5 million distinct CDR3 sequences detected, approximately 39% appear once; the ten largest clones hold less than 5%. The sequenced sample consisted of blood. These receptor sequences come from a woman under 30 in good health. The CDR3 runs from the conserved cysteine through the conserved F or W. A D gene is named only where the DNA matches it firmly. Clone size appears in some rows only: once, few, many, or a class for an expanded clone.

V: TRBV5-1
J: TRBJ2-5
D: TRBD1
size: NA
CDR3: CASSYSQGASETQYF
DNA: TGCGCCAGCAGCTATTCCCAGGGGGCATCGGAGACCCAGTACTTC

V: TRBV6-5
J: TRBJ2-1
D: TRBD1
size: NA
CDR3: CASSYQGANEQFF
DNA: TGTGCCAGCAGTTATCAGGGGGCCAATGAGCAGTTCTTC

V: TRBV7-8
J: TRBJ2-7
D: NA
size: few
CDR3: CASSLSLGGEQYF
DNA: TGTGCCAGCAGCTTATCCCTGGGGGGCGAGCAGTACTTC

V: TRBV27
J: TRBJ2-1
D: NA
size: NA
CDR3: CASSSWGRGVYNEQFF
DNA: TGTGCCAGCAGTTCCTGGGGCAGGGGTGTTTACAATGAGCAGTTCTTC

V: TRBV7-9
J: TRBJ2-7
D: NA
size: NA
CDR3: CASVPGFSSYEQYF
DNA: TGTGCCAGCGTTCCAGGGTTTAGCTCCTACGAGCAGTACTTC

V: TRBV3-1
J: TRBJ2-5
D: TRBD1
size: NA
CDR3: CASSQDGIGQGLEETQYF
DNA: TGTGCCAGCAGCCAAGATGGAATCGGACAGGGTTTAGAAGAGACCCAGTACTTC

V: TRBV20-1
J: TRBJ2-3
D: TRBD2
size: NA
CDR3: CSASGTVLAGVTDTQYF
DNA: TGCAGTGCTAGCGGGACGGTACTAGCGGGGGTCACAGATACGCAGTATTTT

V: TRBV4-3
J: TRBJ2-1
D: TRBD2
size: NA
CDR3: CAGSQDSGLAGYNEQFF
DNA: TGCGCCGGCAGCCAAGATAGCGGTCTAGCGGGCTACAATGAGCAGTTCTTC

V: TRBV2
J: TRBJ2-3
D: NA
size: NA
CDR3: CADSSKHTDTQYF
DNA: TGTGCCGACTCTAGCAAACACACAGATACGCAGTATTTT

V: TRBV6-5
J: TRBJ2-3
D: NA
size: many
CDR3: CGALDPARDTQYF
DNA: TGTGGAGCACTAGACCCCGCGAGGGATACGCAGTATTTT

V: TRBV12-3/TRBV12-4
J: TRBJ2-1
D: TRBD2
size: NA
CDR3: CASSLRSGTYNEQFF
DNA: TGTGCCAGCAGTTTGCGGAGCGGGACCTACAATGAGCAGTTCTTC

V: TRBV6-1
J: TRBJ2-7
D: TRBD1
size: NA
CDR3: CASSERQGRTYEQYF
DNA: TGTGCCAGCAGTGAGAGACAGGGAAGGACCTACGAGCAGTACTTC

V: TRBV5-1
J: TRBJ2-7
D: TRBD1
size: NA
CDR3: CASSKDPGQRYNEQYF
DNA: TGCGCCAGCAGCAAGGATCCGGGACAGAGGTACAATGAGCAGTACTTC

V: TRBV27
J: TRBJ2-1
D: TRBD2
size: few
CDR3: CASSTRLAGVNEQFF
DNA: TGTGCCAGCAGTACGAGACTAGCGGGAGTCAATGAGCAGTTCTTC

V: TRBV4-3
J: TRBJ1-6
D: NA
size: NA
CDR3: CASSRQVNSPLHF
DNA: TGCGCCAGCAGCCGGCAGGTTAATTCACCCCTCCACTTT

V: TRBV27
J: TRBJ2-7
D: NA
size: NA
CDR3: CASSLERDKSYEQYF
DNA: TGTGCCAGCAGTTTAGAAAGGGACAAGAGCTACGAGCAGTACTTC

V: TRBV28
J: TRBJ2-7
D: TRBD1
size: few
CDR3: CASSLFGTGRYEQYF
DNA: TGTGCCAGCAGTTTATTCGGGACAGGGAGGTACGAGCAGTACTTC

V: TRBV7-3
J: TRBJ1-5
D: NA
size: few
CDR3: CASSSSPQHF
DNA: TGTGCCAGCAGCTCAAGCCCCCAGCATTTT

V: TRBV27
J: TRBJ2-7
D: TRBD2
size: NA
CDR3: CASSTLKTSGGPGEQYF
DNA: TGTGCCAGCAGTACCTTAAAGACTAGCGGGGGGCCGGGGGAGCAGTACTTC

V: TRBV20-1
J: TRBJ2-5
D: TRBD2
size: many
CDR3: CSARALGTSGSTTTQETQYF
DNA: TGCAGTGCTAGAGCCCTGGGTACTAGCGGGAGCACCACCACACAAGAGACCCAGTACTTC

V: TRBV6-2/TRBV6-3
J: TRBJ2-1
D: NA
size: NA
CDR3: CASTAGIGSYNEQFF
DNA: TGTGCCAGCACCGCCGGGATCGGCTCCTACAATGAGCAGTTCTTC

V: TRBV21-1
J: TRBJ2-7
D: NA
size: few
CDR3: CASSKRPYRVYEQYF
DNA: TGTGCCAGCAGCAAAAGGCCCTACAGGGTTTACGAGCAGTACTTC

V: TRBV12-3/TRBV12-4
J: TRBJ1-2
D: NA
size: few
CDR3: CASSFGRVYGYTF
DNA: TGTGCCAGCAGTTTCGGCAGGGTTTATGGCTACACCTTC

V: TRBV5-8
J: TRBJ1-1
D: NA
size: NA
CDR3: CASSLWAGQLITAEAFF
DNA: TGTGCCAGCAGCTTGTGGGCGGGACAACTCATTACGGCTGAAGCTTTCTTT

V: TRBV12-3/TRBV12-4
J: TRBJ1-5
D: NA
size: few
CDR3: CASRSTGASNQPQHF
DNA: TGTGCCAGCAGGTCGACAGGAGCAAGCAATCAGCCCCAGCATTTT

V: TRBV27
J: TRBJ2-4
D: NA
size: NA
CDR3: CASSFATANIQYF
DNA: TGTGCCAGCAGTTTCGCGACAGCCAACATTCAGTACTTC

V: TRBV6-2/TRBV6-3
J: TRBJ1-4
D: NA
size: few
CDR3: CASSYGLRGEKLFF
DNA: TGTGCCAGCAGTTACGGGCTTCGGGGTGAAAAACTGTTTTTT

V: TRBV10-3
J: TRBJ2-2
D: TRBD1
size: NA
CDR3: CAVSEADRGPGTGELFF
DNA: TGTGCCGTCAGCGAAGCGGACAGGGGGCCGGGAACCGGGGAGCTGTTTTTT

V: TRBV7-2
J: TRBJ2-3
D: NA
size: NA
CDR3: CVSSLVAGNTQYF
DNA: TGTGTCAGCAGCTTAGTTGCGGGAAATACGCAGTATTTT

V: TRBV20-1
J: TRBJ2-7
D: TRBD2
size: few
CDR3: CSLRASGREVSYEQYF
DNA: TGCAGCCTAAGGGCTAGCGGGAGGGAAGTCTCCTACGAGCAGTACTTC

V: TRBV20-1
J: TRBJ2-1
D: TRBD2
size: few
CDR3: CSARLVAGVHNEQFF
DNA: TGCAGTGCTAGGCTAGTAGCGGGAGTTCACAATGAGCAGTTCTTC

V: TRBV6-5
J: TRBJ2-7
D: TRBD1
size: NA
CDR3: CASIRTGGTEQYF
DNA: TGTGCCAGCATCCGGACAGGGGGCACCGAGCAGTACTTC